Listed below are T cell receptor beta chains from one sample, sequenced in a study of T cells in Graves' hyperthyroidism and ophthalmopathy. TCRdb ran MiXCR on the multiplex PCR reads and lists one entry per CDR3 protein. The profile shows about 400,000 distinct CDR3 sequences, 15% of them singletons. Sequenced: blood. The origin of the receptors is a woman aged 25 to 45 with Graves' hyperthyroidism. Both conserved end residues are part of each CDR3. D genes are given only for firm matches. Clone size is stated in some rows and not others, as once, few, many or a class when expanded.

j_call clone_size cdr3_length v_call d_call cdr3_aa cdr3_nt
TRBJ1-1 many 13 TRBV12-3/TRBV12-4 - CASSPAGDTEAFF TGTGCCAGCAGCCCGGCGGGGGACACTGAAGCTTTCTTT
TRBJ2-5 - 17 TRBV6-5 TRBD1 CASSYSRTGDIQETQYF TGTGCCAGCAGTTACTCGCGGACAGGGGACATACAAGAGACCCAGTACTTC
TRBJ2-3 many 15 TRBV15 - CATSRSRDTTDTQYF TGTGCCACCAGCAGATCCCGGGACACCACAGATACGCAGTATTTT
TRBJ2-2 many 14 TRBV18 - CASSPRQNTGELFF TGTGCCAGCTCACCAAGGCAGAACACCGGGGAGCTGTTTTTT
TRBJ1-1 few 12 TRBV24-1 - CATSDWNTEAFF TGTGCCACCAGTGACTGGAACACTGAAGCTTTCTTT
TRBJ1-6 few 15 TRBV7-8 - CASSFERGAVSPLHF TGTGCCAGCAGCTTCGAGCGGGGGGCAGTGTCACCCCTCCACTTT
TRBJ2-3 few 16 TRBV20-1 TRBD2 CSATPGLAGGPDTQYF TGCAGTGCTACCCCGGGACTAGCGGGAGGGCCAGATACGCAGTATTTT
TRBJ2-1 many 18 TRBV12-3/TRBV12-4 TRBD2 CASSLVSSGRALGDEQFF TGTGCCAGCAGTTTAGTATCTAGCGGGAGGGCTCTGGGAGATGAGCAGTTCTTC
TRBJ1-4 many 15 TRBV3-1 - CASSQVGSINEKLFF TGTGCCAGCAGCCAAGTCGGATCGATTAATGAAAAACTGTTTTTT
TRBJ2-1 - 15 TRBV12-3/TRBV12-4 - CASSPRTVGGYEQFF TGTGCCAGCAGTCCGCGGACAGTCGGGGGCTACGAGCAGTTCTTC
TRBJ1-3 many 16 TRBV7-2 - CASSLMGTNSGNTIYF TGTGCCAGCAGCTTAATGGGGACAAACTCTGGAAACACCATATATTTT
TRBJ1-2 few 13 TRBV6-1 TRBD1 CASTTQGAWGYTF TGTGCCAGCACCACCCAGGGGGCGTGGGGCTACACCTTC
TRBJ2-5 many 16 TRBV6-1 TRBD2 CASSPSGRPHKETQYF TGTGCCAGCAGTCCCAGCGGGAGGCCGCACAAGGAGACCCAGTACTTC
TRBJ2-7 many 15 TRBV18 TRBD1 CASSSSTGASGEQYF TGTGCCAGCTCATCTTCGACAGGGGCGAGCGGCGAGCAGTACTTC
TRBJ2-5 - 15 TRBV24-1 TRBD1 CATSDPRDSQETQYF TGTGCCACCAGTGACCCCAGGGACAGCCAAGAGACCCAGTACTTC
TRBJ2-7 many 15 TRBV28 - CASSGSGTPYYEQYF TGTGCCAGCAGTGGGTCTGGGACACCCTACTACGAGCAGTACTTC
TRBJ2-7 many 16 TRBV4-2 - CASSPRSEGRTYEQYF TGTGCCAGCAGCCCCCGATCGGAGGGGCGGACCTACGAGCAGTACTTC
TRBJ2-1 many 16 TRBV27 TRBD2 CASSLLWLAGVNEQFF TGTGCCAGCAGTTTATTATGGCTAGCGGGAGTCAATGAGCAGTTCTTC
TRBJ1-1 many 16 TRBV3-1 TRBD1 CASSPRQGTIDTEAFF TGTGCCAGCAGCCCACGACAGGGAACGATTGACACTGAAGCTTTCTTT
TRBJ2-1 - 13 TRBV24-1 - CATSRGGYNEQFF TGTGCCACCAGTAGGGGGGGCTACAATGAGCAGTTCTTC
TRBJ2-1 many 16 TRBV20-1 - CSARNPRRAFFNEQFF TGCAGTGCTAGGAATCCAAGGAGGGCCTTCTTCAATGAGCAGTTCTTC
TRBJ2-7 few 14 TRBV20-1 - CSARFRQISYEQYF TGCAGTGCTAGATTCAGACAGATTTCCTACGAGCAGTACTTC
TRBJ2-6 few 19 TRBV7-8 - CASSLVGGPRDSGANVLTF TGTGCCAGCAGCTTAGTTGGCGGCCCCCGAGACTCTGGGGCCAACGTCCTGACTTTC
TRBJ1-3 - 13 TRBV29-1 - CSVDLLGGNTIYF TGCAGCGTTGATCTTCTGGGTGGAAACACCATATATTTT
TRBJ1-1 many 14 TRBV28 - CASSFTAENTEAFF TGTGCCAGCAGTTTCACTGCAGAAAACACTGAAGCTTTCTTT
TRBJ1-6 many 16 TRBV11-2 - CASSFMLAEPNSPLHF TGTGCCAGCAGCTTTATGCTAGCGGAACCTAATTCACCCCTCCACTTT
TRBJ2-3 - 15 TRBV24-1 - CATSDVLLDTDTQYF TGTGCCACCAGTGATGTTCTACTGGACACAGATACGCAGTATTTT
TRBJ2-5 - 13 TRBV19 - CASNRVRQETQYF TGTGCCAGTAACAGGGTGCGGCAAGAGACCCAGTACTTC
TRBJ2-1 few 15 TRBV11-3 - CASSFGRGAYNEQFF TGTGCCAGCAGCTTCGGACGGGGCGCCTACAATGAGCAGTTCTTC
TRBJ2-1 few 15 TRBV20-1 TRBD2 CSASHKRESENEQFF TGCAGTGCTAGCCATAAGCGGGAGAGTGAGAATGAGCAGTTCTTC
TRBJ2-2 - 13 TRBV5-1 - CASRSRETGELFF TGCGCCAGCAGGTCCAGGGAAACCGGGGAGCTGTTTTTT
TRBJ1-1 many 16 TRBV7-9 - CASSSRPTRGDTEAFF TGTGCCAGCAGCTCTCGCCCTACCCGAGGTGACACTGAAGCTTTCTTT
TRBJ2-7 few 14 TRBV5-1 - CASSLEFGGSEQYF TGCGCCAGCAGTTTAGAGTTTGGGGGGAGCGAGCAGTACTTC
TRBJ2-1 many 15 TRBV20-1 - CSASRTAGTGSEQFF TGCAGTGCTAGTAGGACGGCGGGAACGGGATCTGAGCAGTTCTTC
TRBJ2-1 few 14 TRBV19 - CASHPNMLVSEQFF TGTGCCAGCCACCCCAATATGCTAGTTAGTGAGCAGTTCTTC
TRBJ2-5 - 11 TRBV30 - CAWSAGETQYF TGTGCCTGGAGTGCAGGGGAGACCCAGTACTTC
TRBJ2-7 many 13 TRBV12-3/TRBV12-4 TRBD1 CASQGQGGHEQYF TGTGCCAGCCAGGGACAGGGTGGCCACGAGCAGTACTTC
TRBJ2-2 - 14 TRBV11-3 - CASSLDSGTGELFF TGTGCCAGCAGCTTAGATTCGGGGACCGGGGAGCTGTTTTTT